These 16 T cell receptor beta chains share one sample of origin, sequenced in a study of cytomegalovirus exposure and HLA in healthy donors. Researchers ran the PCR with 60 Vbeta and 13 Jbeta primers. Using immunoSEQ multiplex PCR, the repertoire was profiled, and TCRdb retains in-frame clones only, with some absent. The sample lists under 250,000 clones; more than 75% were seen once. Sequenced input: PBMCs. The receptor set was obtained from a human donor in good health.

V gene TRBV18 combines with J gene TRBJ2-5, with a tentative D call TRBD2 (5 bases). V was clipped by 0 bases and J by 11 bases, with 13 bases between them. This CDR3 spans 13 amino acids. Germline CDR1 KGHSH, CDR2 LQKENI. The CDR3 loop reads CASSPPVSGEQYF. The DNA of the CDR3 is TGTGCCAGCTCACCACCGGTCTCTGGGGAGCAGTACTTC.

The rearrangement links TRBV6-1 to TRBJ1-1; tentatively, D is TRBD1 (5 bases). Germline assignment: CDR1 MNHNS and CDR2 SASEGT. Between the trimmed V and J ends, which lost 7 bases and 5 bases, there was a span of 17 bases. The CDR3 runs to 14 residues. DNA for the CDR3: TGTGCCAGCATAAGGGAGGGGCGGGGGACTGAAGCTTTCTTT. Translated, it gives CASIREGRGTEAFF.

This chain uses TRBV28 with TRBJ2-7; D perhaps matches TRBD2 (6 bases). The CDR3 spans 15 residues. The ends were cut back, 1 base at V and 1 base at J, with 11 bases in the middle. CDR1 is MDHEN and CDR2 is SYDVKM in the germline V gene. CDR3 nucleotides: TGTGCCAGCAGTTTATCACGCGGGGTATCCTACGAGCAGTACTTC. It codes for CASSLSRGVSYEQYF. Complete variable domain (other parts from reference TRBV28 and TRBJ2-7): DVKVTQSSRYLVKRTGEKVFLECVQDMDHENMFWYRQDPGLGLRLIYFSYDVKMKEKGDIPEGYSVSREKKERFSLILESASTNQTSMYLCASSLSRGVSYEQYFGPGTRLTVT.

The chain employs TRBV19 and TRBJ2-2; D call uncertain. This CDR3 comprises 14 residues. The V gene lost 3 bases and the J gene lost 3 bases, with 8 bases spanning the gap. CDR1 is LNHDA, CDR2 SQIVND, per germline (reference sequence). For the CDR3, the DNA is TGTGCCAGTAGTATCTCCCCGGACACCGGGGAGCTGTTTTTT. It specifies CASSISPDTGELFF. The complete variable domain, with remaining parts taken from reference TRBV19 and TRBJ2-2, reads DGGITQSPKYLFRKEGQNVTLSCEQNLNHDAMYWYRQDPGQGLRLIYYSQIVNDFQKGDIAEGYSVSREKKESFPLTVTSAQKNPTAFYLCASSISPDTGELFFGEGSRLTVL.

The gene calls are TRBV7-6 and TRBJ1-3; 10 nucleotides align to TRBD1. CDR1 is SGHVS and CDR2 is FNYEAQ in the germline V gene. This CDR3 region has 16 residues. V dropped 2 bases and J dropped 4; count of bases not matched to a gene: 5. The CDR3 DNA reads as TGTGCCAGCAGCTTAACCGACAGGGGGCTCGGAAACACCATATATTTT. Amino acids: CASSLTDRGLGNTIYF.

This rearrangement joins TRBV5-6 to TRBJ2-7; D might be TRBD2 (6 bases). The germline V gene encodes CDR1 SGHDT and CDR2 YYEEEE. Trimming removed 4 bases from V and 1 base from J, with 12 bases in between. The CDR3 consists of 14 residues. CDR3 loop: CASSPGTVSYEQYF. CDR3 in DNA: TGTGCCAGCAGCCCTGGGACTGTATCCTACGAGCAGTACTTC.

V and J are TRBV28 and TRBJ1-6; D uncertain. The CDR3 is 13 amino acids. V shed 6 bases and J shed 12 bases, with 15 bases lying between them. Per the germline V gene, CDR1 is MDHEN and CDR2 is SYDVKM. CDR3 nucleotide sequence: TGTGCCAGCAGAGGAGTGTACGGGGAACCCCTCCACTTT. It encodes CASRGVYGEPLHF.

This chain uses TRBV25-1 with TRBJ2-5; possibly TRBD2 for D (5 bases). CDR3 length equals 15 residues. V was clipped by 5 bases and J by 1 base, with 14 bases between them. CDR1 and CDR2 (germline): MGHDK, SYGVNS. The CDR3 loop reads CASSNPGSFQETQYF. The DNA of the CDR3 is TGTGCCAGCAGTAATCCGGGAAGCTTCCAAGAGACCCAGTACTTC.

V is TRBV30 and J is TRBJ1-2; D is undetermined. CDR1 is GTSNPN, CDR2 SVGIG, per germline (reference sequence). V was pared by 2 bases and J by 6 bases, with 13 bases between. The CDR3 sequence is 13 residues long. The CDR3 coding sequence is TGTGCCTGGAGTTTTGGCCCCGGAGATGGCTACACCTTC. Residues: CAWSFGPGDGYTF.

The gene calls are TRBV28 and TRBJ1-3; D may be TRBD1 (6 bases). V was trimmed by 7 bases and J by 4 bases, leaving 20 bases between them. Germline assignment: CDR1 MDHEN and CDR2 SYDVKM. CDR3 size: 16 residues. The CDR3 sequence is CASTPAGGLRGNTIYF. DNA for the CDR3: TGTGCCAGCACCCCGGCGGGGGGCTTGAGGGGAAACACCATATATTTT.

The chain links TRBV9 to TRBJ2-1; 10 positions match TRBD1. CDR3 size: 15 residues. Germline V gives CDR1 SGDLS, CDR2 YYNGEE. Trimming removed 0 bases from V and 7 bases from J; junction bases left unmatched: 4. The CDR3 spells CASSVGTGGVNEQFF. CDR3 DNA: TGTGCCAGCAGCGTAGGGACAGGGGGGGTGAATGAGCAGTTCTTC.

This clone was counted a single time. This chain joins TRBV5-4 and TRBJ2-5, with a tentative D call TRBD1 (6 bases). This CDR3 has 16 amino acids. Trimming removed 0 bases from V and 2 bases from J, with 14 bases in between. Germline V lookup: CDR1 SGHNT, CDR2 YYREEE (reference sequence). CDR3 protein: CASSLGGPNSQETQYF. The CDR3 DNA sequence: TGTGCCAGCAGCTTGGGGGGGCCGAACTCTCAAGAGACCCAGTACTTC.

The chain is built from TRBV2 and TRBJ2-5, with 8 nucleotides matching TRBD1. The length of the CDR3 is 13 residues. V lost 8 bases to trimming and J lost 3 bases; unmatched junction nucleotides: 5. In germline, CDR1 is SNHLY, CDR2 FYNNEI. The CDR3 DNA reads as TGTGCCAGCCGCGGGACAGGAGAAGAGACCCAGTACTTC. Its protein is CASRGTGEETQYF. The whole variable domain, filled in from reference TRBV2 and TRBJ2-5, reads EPEVTQTPSHQVTQMGQEVILRCVPISNHLYFYWYRQILGQKVEFLVSFYNNEISEKSEIFDDQFSVERPDGSNFTLKIRSTKLEDSAMYFCASRGTGEETQYFGPGTRLLVL.

The rearrangement links TRBV7-2 to TRBJ1-4; a possible D gene is TRBD1 (5 bases). V was cut by 2 bases and J by 4 bases, with 14 bases left in between. The CDR3 sequence is 16 residues long. From germline, CDR1 is SGHTA and CDR2 FQGNSA. CDR3 in amino acids: CASSLRRGLHNEKLFF. The DNA of the CDR3 is TGTGCCAGCAGCTTACGTAGGGGCCTACATAATGAAAAACTGTTTTTT.

A few counts support this clone. CDR3 residues: CASSTTTGVGYTF. The CDR3 coding sequence is TGTGCCAGTAGTACGACTACAGGGGTCGGCTACACCTTC. This sequence joins TRBV19 and TRBJ1-2; 7 bases fit TRBD1. From germline, CDR1 is LNHDA and CDR2 SQIVND (reference sequence). Germline trimming cut 4 bases from V and 8 bases from J; bases unmatched to any gene: 7. This CDR3 contains 13 residues.

CDR3 residues: CASPPTVGRANEQYF. In nucleotides, the CDR3 is TGTGCCAGCCCCCCTACGGTCGGGAGGGCGAACGAGCAGTACTTC. This rearrangement joins TRBV6-1 to TRBJ2-7, with 8 bases that match TRBD2. J lost 5 bases, V lost 8 bases, and 14 bases had no gene match. The V gene's germline CDR1 is MNHNS and CDR2 SASEGT. This CDR3 region has 15 residues.